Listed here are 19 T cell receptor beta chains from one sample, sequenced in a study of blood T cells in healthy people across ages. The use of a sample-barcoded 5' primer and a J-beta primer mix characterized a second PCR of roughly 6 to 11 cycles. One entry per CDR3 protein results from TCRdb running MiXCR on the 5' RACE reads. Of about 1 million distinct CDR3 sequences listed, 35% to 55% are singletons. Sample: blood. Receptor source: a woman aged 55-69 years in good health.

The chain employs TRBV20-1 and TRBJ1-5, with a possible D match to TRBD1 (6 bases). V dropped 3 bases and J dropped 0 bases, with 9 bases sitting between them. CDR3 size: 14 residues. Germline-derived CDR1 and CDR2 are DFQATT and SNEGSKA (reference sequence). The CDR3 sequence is CSARTGNSNQPQHF. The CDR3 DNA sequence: TGCAGTGCTAGGACAGGCAATAGCAATCAGCCCCAGCATTTT.

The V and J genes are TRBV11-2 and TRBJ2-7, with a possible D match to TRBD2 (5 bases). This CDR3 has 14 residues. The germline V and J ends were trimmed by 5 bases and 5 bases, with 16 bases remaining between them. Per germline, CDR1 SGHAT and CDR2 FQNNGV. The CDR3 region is CASSLPGFNDEQYF. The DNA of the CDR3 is TGTGCCAGCAGCCTGCCGGGGTTTAATGACGAGCAGTACTTC.

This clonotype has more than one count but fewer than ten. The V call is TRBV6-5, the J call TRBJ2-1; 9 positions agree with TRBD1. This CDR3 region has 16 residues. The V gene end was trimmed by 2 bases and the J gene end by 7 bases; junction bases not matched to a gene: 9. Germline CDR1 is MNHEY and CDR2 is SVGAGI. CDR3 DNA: TGTGCCAGCAGTTACGAGAAGACAGGGGGTTGGAATGAGCAGTTCTTC. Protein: CASSYEKTGGWNEQFF.

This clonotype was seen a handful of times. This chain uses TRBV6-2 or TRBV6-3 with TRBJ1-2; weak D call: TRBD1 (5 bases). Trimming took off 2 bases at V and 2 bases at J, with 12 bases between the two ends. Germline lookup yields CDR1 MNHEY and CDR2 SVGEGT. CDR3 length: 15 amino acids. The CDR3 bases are TGTGCCAGCAGTTACGACCCGACAGCGAACTATGGCTACACCTTC. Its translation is CASSYDPTANYGYTF.

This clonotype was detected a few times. CDR3 in amino acids: CASSNSGSSYEQYF. The CDR3 DNA follows: TGTGCCAGCAGCAACAGCGGGAGCTCCTACGAGCAGTACTTC. This chain joins TRBV9 and TRBJ2-7, with 8 bases identical to TRBD2. The germline CDR1 and CDR2 sequences are SGDLS and YYNGEE. This CDR3 spans 14 amino acids. The V segment lost 4 bases and the J segment 0 bases; nucleotides outside the gene matches: 3.

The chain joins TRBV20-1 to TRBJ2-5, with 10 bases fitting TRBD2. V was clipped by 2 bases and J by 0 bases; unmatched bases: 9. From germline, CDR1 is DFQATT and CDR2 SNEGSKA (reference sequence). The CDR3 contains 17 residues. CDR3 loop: CSARYPVTSGYQETQYF. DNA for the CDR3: TGCAGTGCTAGATACCCCGTGACTAGCGGGTACCAAGAGACCCAGTACTTC.

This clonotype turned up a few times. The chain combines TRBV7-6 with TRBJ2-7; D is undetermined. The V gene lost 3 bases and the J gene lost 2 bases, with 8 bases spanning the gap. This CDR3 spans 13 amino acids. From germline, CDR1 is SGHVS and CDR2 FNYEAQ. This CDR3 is CASSFADTYEQYF. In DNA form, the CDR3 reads TGTGCCAGCAGCTTCGCTGATACCTACGAGCAGTACTTC.

CDR3 in DNA: TGCAGTGCTGCGCGGGTAGGGCGAGGAGAGACCCAGTACTTC. Translation gives CSAARVGRGETQYF. The rearrangement joins TRBV20-1 to TRBJ2-5; tentative D call: TRBD2 (5 bases). Germline lookup yields CDR1 DFQATT and CDR2 SNEGSKA (reference sequence). V was clipped by 5 bases and J by 4 bases, with 17 bases between them. The CDR3 length is 14 residues.

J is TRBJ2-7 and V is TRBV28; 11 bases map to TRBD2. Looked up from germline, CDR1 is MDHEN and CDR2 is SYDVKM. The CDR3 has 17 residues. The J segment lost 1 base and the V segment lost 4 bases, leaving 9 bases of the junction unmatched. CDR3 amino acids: CASSSERLAGLSYEQYF. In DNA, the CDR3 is TGTGCCAGCAGTTCCGAAAGACTAGCGGGGCTATCCTACGAGCAGTACTTC.

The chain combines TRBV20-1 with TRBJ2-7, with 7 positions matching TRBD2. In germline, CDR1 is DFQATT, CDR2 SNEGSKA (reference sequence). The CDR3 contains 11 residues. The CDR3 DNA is TGCAGCGTGGGAGGGGCGCGCGAGCAGTACTTC. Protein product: CSVGGAREQYF.

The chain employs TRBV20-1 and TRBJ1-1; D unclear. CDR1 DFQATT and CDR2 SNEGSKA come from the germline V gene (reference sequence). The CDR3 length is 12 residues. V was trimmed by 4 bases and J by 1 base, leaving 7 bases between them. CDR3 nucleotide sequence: TGCAGTGCTAACGACGGGAACACTGAAGCTTTCTTT. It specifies CSANDGNTEAFF.

The CDR3 spells CASSAGEGTSGYYEQYF. The CDR3 coding sequence is TGTGCCAGCAGCGCGGGGGAGGGGACGAGCGGTTACTACGAGCAGTACTTC. This rearrangement joins TRBV9 to TRBJ2-7; 7 positions agree with TRBD2. V lost 3 bases to trimming and J lost 3 bases; unmatched junction nucleotides: 15. The CDR3 runs 17 residues. CDR1 and CDR2 from the germline V gene are SGDLS and YYNGEE.

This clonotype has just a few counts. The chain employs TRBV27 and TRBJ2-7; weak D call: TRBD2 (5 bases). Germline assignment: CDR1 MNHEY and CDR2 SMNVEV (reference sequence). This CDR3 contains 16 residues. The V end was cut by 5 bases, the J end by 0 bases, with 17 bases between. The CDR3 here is CASSTPLEGSSYEQYF. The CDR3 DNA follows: TGTGCCAGCAGTACCCCCCTTGAGGGATCCTCCTACGAGCAGTACTTC.

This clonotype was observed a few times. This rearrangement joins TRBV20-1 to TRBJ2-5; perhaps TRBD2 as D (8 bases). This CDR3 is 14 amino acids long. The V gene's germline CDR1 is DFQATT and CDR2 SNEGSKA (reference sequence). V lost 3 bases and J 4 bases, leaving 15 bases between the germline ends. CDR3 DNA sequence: TGCAGTGCTAGGCGGGGGGCAGGGGGAGAGACCCAGTACTTC. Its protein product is CSARRGAGGETQYF.

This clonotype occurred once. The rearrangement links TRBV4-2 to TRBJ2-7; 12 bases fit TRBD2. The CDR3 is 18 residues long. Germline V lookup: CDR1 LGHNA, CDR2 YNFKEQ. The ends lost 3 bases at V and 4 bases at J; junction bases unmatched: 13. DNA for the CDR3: TGTGCCAGCAGCCAGTTGACTAGCGGGGGACTTCTTGAGTACGAGCAGTACTTC. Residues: CASSQLTSGGLLEYEQYF.

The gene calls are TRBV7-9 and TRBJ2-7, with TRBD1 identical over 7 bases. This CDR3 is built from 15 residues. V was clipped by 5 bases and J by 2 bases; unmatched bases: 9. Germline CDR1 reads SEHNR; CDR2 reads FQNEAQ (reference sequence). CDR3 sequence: CASSAADRPTYEQYF. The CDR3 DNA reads TGTGCCAGCAGCGCGGCGGACAGGCCTACCTACGAGCAGTACTTC.

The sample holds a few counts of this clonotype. The CDR3 sequence is CASSLVTSGPYEQYF. The CDR3 DNA reads as TGTGCCAGCAGCTTGGTGACTAGCGGACCTTACGAGCAGTACTTC. The chain uses TRBV5-5 and TRBJ2-7; 9 bases agree with TRBD2. The V segment lost 0 bases and the J segment 4 bases; nucleotides outside the gene matches: 5. CDR1 is SGHKS and CDR2 is YYEKEE in the germline V gene (reference sequence). This CDR3 region has 15 residues.

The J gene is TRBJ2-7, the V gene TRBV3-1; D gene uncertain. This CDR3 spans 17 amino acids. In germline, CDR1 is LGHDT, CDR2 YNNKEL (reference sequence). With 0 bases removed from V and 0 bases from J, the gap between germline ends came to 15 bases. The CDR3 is CASSQDILAGSSYEQYF. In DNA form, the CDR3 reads TGTGCCAGCAGCCAAGATATCCTGGCAGGAAGCTCCTACGAGCAGTACTTC.

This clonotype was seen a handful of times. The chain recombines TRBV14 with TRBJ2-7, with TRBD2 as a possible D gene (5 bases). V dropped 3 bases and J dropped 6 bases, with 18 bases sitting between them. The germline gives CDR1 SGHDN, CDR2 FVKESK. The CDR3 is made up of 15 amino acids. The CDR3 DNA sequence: TGTGCCAGCAGCCATGCAAGCGGAAGGATGTCCGAGCAGTACTTC. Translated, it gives CASSHASGRMSEQYF.